These 10 T cell receptor beta chains originate from one sample sequenced in a study of type 1 regulatory T cells. These TCRs' antigens remain unknown. TCRdb analysed the reads with MiXCR anew, one entry per CDR3 protein. This sample has tens of thousands of distinct CDR3 sequences, with around 70% found just once. The sample consisted of cultured T cells, either the whole culture or a sorted T cell fraction (not recorded which). Sample subset: Tr1-enriched cell product generated in vitro against host alloantigens. These receptors were collected from a human donor in good health.

The rearrangement uses TRBV12-5 and TRBJ1-1, with D hard to call. CDR3 length equals 13 residues. Germline CDR1 LGHNT, CDR2 FRNRAP. V was shortened by 8 bases and J by 4 bases, with 14 bases between the two germline ends. As DNA, the CDR3 is TGTGCTAGTTCCGTCCGGGATTTCACTGAAGCTTTCTTT. Its protein product is CASSVRDFTEAFF.

The rearrangement links TRBV28 to TRBJ2-5; 8 bases are shared with TRBD2. Germline loops: CDR1 MDHEN, CDR2 SYDVKM. The CDR3 is made up of 14 amino acids. Trimming at V came to 6 bases and at J to 4 bases, leaving 7 bases not matched to a gene. Here the CDR3 DNA reads TGTGCCAGCAGCCCGGGAGGGGCAGCAGAGACCCAGTACTTC. It specifies CASSPGGAAETQYF.

In this sample, this clonotype turned up once. This rearrangement joins TRBV27 to TRBJ1-4; 11 bases are shared with TRBD1. From germline, CDR1 is MNHEY and CDR2 SMNVEV (reference sequence). This CDR3 has 21 amino acids. V trimming: 3 bases; J trimming: 0 bases; junction bases outside the gene matches: 15. The CDR3, as DNA: TGTGCCAGCAGTTTCTTCCGACCCCCGGGACAGGGGGGGTCAACTAATGAAAAACTGTTTTTT. Translation: CASSFFRPPGQGGSTNEKLFF.

The chain's CDR3 is CASRRSDRGGSYEQYF. The CDR3 coding sequence is TGTGCCAGCAGGAGATCGGACAGGGGAGGCTCCTACGAGCAGTACTTC. The V and J genes are TRBV6-5 and TRBJ2-7, with 9 bases lining up with TRBD1. This CDR3 is built from 16 residues. Germline V CDR1 and CDR2: MNHEY, SVGAGI. J was trimmed by 0 bases and V by 6 bases; bases with no gene match: 9.

The V and J genes are TRBV12-3 or TRBV12-4 and TRBJ1-5, with TRBD1 identical over 12 bases. Unmatched junction bases numbered 5, after V lost 3 bases and J lost 8 bases. The CDR3 loop spans 15 amino acids. The CDR3 region has the DNA TGTGCCAGCAGTTTGGGACAGGGGGCAATTGAGCCCCAGCATTTT. This translates into CASSLGQGAIEPQHF.

This sequence joins TRBV12-3 or TRBV12-4 and TRBJ1-6, with D possibly matching TRBD1 (5 bases). The germline V and J ends were trimmed by 7 bases and 10 bases, with 17 bases remaining between them. CDR3 length: 14 residues. The CDR3 bases are TGTGCCAGCACCGCCGGAAATCGGGGCTCACCCCTCCACTTT. This codes for CASTAGNRGSPLHF.

J is TRBJ2-2 and V is TRBV12-3 or TRBV12-4; TRBD1 aligns across 11 bases. The ends lost 8 bases at V and 2 bases at J; junction bases unmatched: 10. This CDR3 has 17 residues. CDR3 protein: CASVLGTGGSNTGELFF. The CDR3 DNA follows: TGTGCCAGCGTGCTCGGGACAGGGGGATCTAACACCGGGGAGCTGTTTTTT.

This clonotype appeared once. The chain uses TRBV10-3 and TRBJ2-1, with D possibly being TRBD1 (5 bases). This CDR3 is 13 amino acids long. V dropped 6 bases and J dropped 9 bases, with 15 bases sitting between them. Per the germline V gene, CDR1 is ENHRY and CDR2 is SYGVKD. The CDR3 region is CAIRTIPQGEQFF. The CDR3 DNA reads as TGTGCCATCAGGACGATACCGCAGGGTGAGCAGTTCTTC.

A few counts support this clonotype. The V gene is TRBV25-1, the J gene TRBJ2-1, with 9 bases matching TRBD1. Germline lookup yields CDR1 MGHDK and CDR2 SYGVNS. The CDR3 has 16 residues. Unmatched junction bases numbered 5, after V lost 3 bases and J lost 2 bases. The CDR3 here is CASSDWTGATYNEQFF. The CDR3 DNA follows: TGTGCCAGCAGTGATTGGACAGGGGCGACCTACAATGAGCAGTTCTTC.

V usage is TRBV24-1 and J usage is TRBJ2-7; D ambiguous. The CDR3 covers 15 residues. The V gene lost 4 bases and the J gene lost 7 bases, with 19 bases spanning the gap. CDR1 is KGHDR and CDR2 is SFDVKD in the germline V gene. In DNA form, the CDR3 reads TGTGCCACCAGTGAAGGTGATGGTGGCCGAGAGGAGCAGTACTTC. Translated, it gives CATSEGDGGREEQYF.